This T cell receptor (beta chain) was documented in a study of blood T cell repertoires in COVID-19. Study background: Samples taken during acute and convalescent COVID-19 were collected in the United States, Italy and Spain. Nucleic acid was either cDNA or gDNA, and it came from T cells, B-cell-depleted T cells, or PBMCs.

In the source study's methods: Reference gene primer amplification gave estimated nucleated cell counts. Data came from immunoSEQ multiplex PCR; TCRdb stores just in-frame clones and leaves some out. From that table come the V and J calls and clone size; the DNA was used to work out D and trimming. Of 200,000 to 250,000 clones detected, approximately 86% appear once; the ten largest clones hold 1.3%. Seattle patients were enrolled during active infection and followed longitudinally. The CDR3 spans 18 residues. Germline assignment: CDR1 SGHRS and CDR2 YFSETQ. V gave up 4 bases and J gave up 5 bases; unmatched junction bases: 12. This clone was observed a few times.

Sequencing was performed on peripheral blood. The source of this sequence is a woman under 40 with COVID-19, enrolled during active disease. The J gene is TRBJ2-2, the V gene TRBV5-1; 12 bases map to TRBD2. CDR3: CASSHDGTSGRRTGELFF. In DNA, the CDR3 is TGCGCCAGCAGCCACGACGGGACTAGCGGGCGACGGACCGGGGAGCTGTTTTTT.